This T cell receptor (beta chain) is drawn from a study of blood T cell repertoires in COVID-19. As for the study in general: The United States, Italy and Spain supplied acute and convalescent COVID-19 samples. The cDNA or gDNA used as material had been derived from T cells, B-cell-depleted T cells, or PBMCs.

The germline V gene has CDR1 SQVTM and CDR2 ANQGSEA. This CDR3 region has 15 residues. V lost 6 bases to trimming and J lost 8 bases; unmatched junction nucleotides: 16. Original processing notes: How many nucleated cells were present was estimated from reference gene primer amplification. Clones were sequenced by immunoSEQ multiplex PCR, and TCRdb holds only the in-frame ones, with some missing. V and J calls and clone size are copied from that table; D and trimming were computed from the DNA. The sample records roughly 50,000 clones, roughly 83% being singletons. This TCR was recovered from a human donor in a cohort sampled during active COVID-19. The sample consisted of peripheral blood. The chain couples TRBV29-1 to TRBJ1-5, with 7 positions matching TRBD1. The CDR3: CSVITDRAKGEPQHF. CDR3 DNA sequence: TGCAGCGTGATTACCGACAGGGCCAAGGGGGAGCCCCAGCATTTT. The variable domain in full, completed from reference TRBV29-1 and TRBJ1-5, reads SAVISQKPSRDICQRGTSLTIQCQVDSQVTMMFWYRQQPGQSLTLIATANQGSEATYESGFVIDKFPISRPNLTFSTLTVSNMSPEDSSIYLCSVITDRAKGEPQHFGDGTRLSIL.